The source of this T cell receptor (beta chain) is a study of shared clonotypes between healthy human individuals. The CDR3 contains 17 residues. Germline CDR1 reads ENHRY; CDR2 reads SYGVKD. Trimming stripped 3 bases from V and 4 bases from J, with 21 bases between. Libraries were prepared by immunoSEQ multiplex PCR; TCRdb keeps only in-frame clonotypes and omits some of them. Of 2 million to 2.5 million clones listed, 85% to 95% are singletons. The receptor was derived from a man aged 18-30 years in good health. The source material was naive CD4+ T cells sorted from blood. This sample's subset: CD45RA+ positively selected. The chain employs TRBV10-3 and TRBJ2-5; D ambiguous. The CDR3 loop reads CAISDYNGMGGVETQYF. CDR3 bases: TGTGCCATCAGTGATTACAACGGTATGGGTGGCGTAGAGACCCAGTACTTC.